The 14 T cell receptor beta chains below were found in one sample sequenced in a study of patients and donors after allogeneic stem cell transplantation. TCRdb recomputed calls from the RT-PCR reads with MiXCR, one row per CDR3 protein. In the table there are a few hundred thousand distinct CDR3 sequences, around 41% of which are singletons. Material for sequencing was blood, either unsorted or a sorted T cell fraction (not recorded which). The receptors stem from a human donor who was either an allogeneic HSCT recipient or a stem cell or donor lymphocyte infusion donor (not recorded which). It is not recorded whose cells these are; they may come from a transplant donor.

This clonotype appeared a few times. This sequence joins TRBV7-9 and TRBJ1-6; tentative D call: TRBD1 (5 bases). The CDR3 spans 15 residues. V shed 3 bases and J shed 2 bases, with 8 bases lying between them. Per germline, CDR1 SEHNR and CDR2 FQNEAQ (reference sequence). CDR3 bases: TGTGCCAGCAGCTTCGAGGGACCCTATAATTCACCCCTCCACTTT. Its protein product is CASSFEGPYNSPLHF.

The chain links TRBV7-3 to TRBJ1-6; the D gene is possibly TRBD1 (6 bases). The germline V gene has CDR1 SGHTA and CDR2 FQGTGA. The germline V and J ends were trimmed by 4 bases and 5 bases, with 9 bases remaining between them. The CDR3 has 14 amino acids. CDR3 sequence reads: CASSSGTNNSPLHF. In nucleotides, the CDR3 is TGTGCCAGCAGCTCAGGGACAAATAATTCACCCCTCCACTTT.

The chain joins TRBV6-4 to TRBJ1-5; the D is unclear. V was cut by 9 bases and J by 0 bases, with 9 bases left in between. Germline loops: CDR1 MRHNA, CDR2 SNTAGT. The CDR3 is 13 residues long. CDR3 DNA sequence: TGTGCCAGGAGCAAAGATAGCAATCAGCCCCAGCATTTT. This sequence encodes CARSKDSNQPQHF.

This clonotype showed up many times. The V and J genes are TRBV3-1 and TRBJ1-1, with D possibly TRBD1 on 5 matching bases. Germline V CDR1 and CDR2: LGHDT, YNNKEL (reference sequence). The CDR3 spans 13 residues. Trimming cost V 3 bases and J 1 base, with 6 bases left between them. CDR3 in amino acids: CASSQTENTEAFF. CDR3 DNA: TGTGCCAGCAGCCAGACAGAGAACACTGAAGCTTTCTTT.

This clonotype was seen a handful of times. The chain recombines TRBV4-2 with TRBJ2-3; D may be TRBD2 (7 bases). The CDR3 is 17 residues long. CDR1 LGHNA and CDR2 YNFKEQ come from the germline V gene. V was trimmed by 0 bases and J by 2 bases, leaving 15 bases between them. CDR3 sequence (DNA): TGTGCCAGCAGCCAAGAGGAGGGGGGGGTCCTCACAGATACGCAGTATTTT. Its translation: CASSQEEGGVLTDTQYF.

This chain links TRBV20-1 with TRBJ2-7; tentatively, D is TRBD1 or TRBD2 (7 bases each). CDR3 length equals 16 residues. Per germline, CDR1 DFQATT and CDR2 SNEGSKA (reference sequence). Trimming cost V 6 bases and J 3 bases, with 24 bases left between them. CDR3 residues: CSAIPGRGQSVYEQYF. The CDR3 DNA is TGCAGTGCCATCCCGGGGAGGGGGCAGAGCGTCTACGAGCAGTACTTC.

This chain links TRBV10-3 with TRBJ1-4, with D possibly TRBD1 on 5 matching bases. There are 14 residues in the CDR3. Germline V lookup: CDR1 ENHRY, CDR2 SYGVKD. The germline V and J ends were trimmed by 0 bases and 8 bases, with 10 bases remaining between them. For the CDR3, the DNA is TGTGCCATCAGTGAGTCGGGACGCCCGGAAAAACTGTTTTTT. Translated: CAISESGRPEKLFF.

This clonotype was observed a few times. The chain carries TRBV5-1 and TRBJ2-5; D uncertain. The germline V gene has CDR1 SGHRS and CDR2 YFSETQ. The CDR3 totals 14 residues. The V and J ends lost 6 bases and 1 base respectively, with 13 bases between them. Here the CDR3 DNA reads TGCGCCAGCACCATTCGACAAGCCCAAGAGACCCAGTACTTC. Translating it yields CASTIRQAQETQYF. The full variable domain, rest sourced from reference TRBV5-1 and TRBJ2-5, is KAGVTQTPRYLIKTRGQQVTLSCSPISGHRSVSWYQQTPGQGLQFLFEYFSETQRNKGNFPGRFSGRQFSNSRSEMNVSTLELGDSALYLCASTIRQAQETQYFGPGTRLLVL.

A few counts support this clonotype. J is TRBJ2-5 and V is TRBV4-2, with a tentative D call TRBD2 (6 bases). The CDR3 is 14 amino acids. Germline V CDR1 and CDR2: LGHNA, YNFKEQ. Trimming removed 3 bases from V and 3 bases from J, with 11 bases in between. CDR3 bases: TGTGCCAGCAGCCAGGACTACTCAAAAGAGACCCAGTACTTC. Translated, it gives CASSQDYSKETQYF.

In its sample, this clonotype was seen a few times. The chain combines TRBV6-6 with TRBJ1-3; D is uncertain. From germline, CDR1 is MNHNY and CDR2 SVGAGI (reference sequence). V was trimmed by 8 bases and J by 2 bases, leaving 19 bases between them. This CDR3 comprises 16 residues. The CDR3 DNA is TGTGCCAGCCAAGCTGACGTGTGGCGCCCTGGAAACACCATATATTTT. Translation: CASQADVWRPGNTIYF.

J is TRBJ2-3 and V is TRBV3-1; 9 bases fit TRBD2. CDR3 length equals 15 residues. Germline V gene sequence: CDR1 LGHDT, CDR2 YNNKEL (reference sequence). Losses at the gene ends were 5 bases for V and 2 bases for J; bases not matched to a gene: 5. The DNA of the CDR3 is TGTGCCAGCAGCGAGAGCGGGGGGATCACAGATACGCAGTATTTT. Its translation is CASSESGGITDTQYF.

The chain combines TRBV7-9 with TRBJ2-2; D is unclear. Germline CDR1 reads SEHNR; CDR2 reads FQNEAQ (reference sequence). CDR3 length: 11 amino acids. V lost 8 bases, J lost 8 bases, and 9 bases lay in between. CDR3 coding DNA: TGTGCCAGCCTAATTCTGGGGGAGCTGTTTTTT. Its translation: CASLILGELFF.

The chain uses TRBV12-3 or TRBV12-4 and TRBJ2-7, with 9 bases aligning to TRBD1. V gave up 5 bases and J gave up 3 bases; unmatched junction bases: 11. The CDR3 length is 16 residues. The DNA for the CDR3 is TGTGCCAGCAGTCCGATAACCGGGACAGGGATCTACGAGCAGTACTTC. It encodes CASSPITGTGIYEQYF.

The V gene is TRBV20-1, the J gene TRBJ2-1; maybe TRBD2 (6 bases). Germline CDR1 and CDR2: DFQATT and SNEGSKA (reference sequence). The length of the CDR3 is 14 residues. Trimming took 0 bases from V and 8 from J, leaving 14 bases between them. The CDR3 coding sequence is TGCAGTGCTAGAGAACGTAGCTCGGGAGATGAGCAGTTCTTC. Protein product: CSARERSSGDEQFF.